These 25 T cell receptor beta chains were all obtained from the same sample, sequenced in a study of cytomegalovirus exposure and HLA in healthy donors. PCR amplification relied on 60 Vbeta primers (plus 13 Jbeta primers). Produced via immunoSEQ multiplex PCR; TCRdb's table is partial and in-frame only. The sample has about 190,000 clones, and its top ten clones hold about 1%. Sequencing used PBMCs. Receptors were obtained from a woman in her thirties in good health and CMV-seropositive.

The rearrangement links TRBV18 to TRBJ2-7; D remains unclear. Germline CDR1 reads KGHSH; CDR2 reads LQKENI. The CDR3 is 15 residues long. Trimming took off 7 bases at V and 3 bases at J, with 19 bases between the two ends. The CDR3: CASLIQGGQIYEQYF. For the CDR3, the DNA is TGTGCCAGCTTAATCCAAGGTGGGCAGATCTACGAGCAGTACTTC.

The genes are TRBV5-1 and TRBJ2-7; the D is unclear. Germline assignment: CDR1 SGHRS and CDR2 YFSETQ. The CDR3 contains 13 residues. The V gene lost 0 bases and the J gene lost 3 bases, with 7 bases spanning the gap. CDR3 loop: CASSLDQFYEQYF. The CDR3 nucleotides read TGCGCCAGCAGCTTGGATCAGTTCTACGAGCAGTACTTC.

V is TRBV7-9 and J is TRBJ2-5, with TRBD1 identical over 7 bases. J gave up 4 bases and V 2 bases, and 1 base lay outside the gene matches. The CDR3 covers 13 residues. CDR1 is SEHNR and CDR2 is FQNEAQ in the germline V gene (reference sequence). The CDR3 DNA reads TGTGCCAGCAGCTTATCAGGGGGAGAGACCCAGTACTTC. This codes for CASSLSGGETQYF. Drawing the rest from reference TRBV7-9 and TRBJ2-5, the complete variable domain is DTGVSQNPRHKITKRGQNVTFRCDPISEHNRLYWYRQTLGQGPEFLTYFQNEAQLEKSRLLSDRFSAERPKGSFSTLEIQRTEQGDSAMYLCASSLSGGETQYFGPGTRLLVL.

CDR3 coding DNA: TGCGCCAGCAGCCAAGATACGGACACTGGAAACACCATATATTTT. Protein product: CASSQDTDTGNTIYF. This chain links TRBV4-3 with TRBJ1-3, with TRBD1 as a possible D gene (5 bases). CDR3 length: 15 amino acids. Trimming removed 0 bases at V and 2 bases at J, with 8 bases between. Germline values: CDR1 LGHNA, CDR2 YSLEER.

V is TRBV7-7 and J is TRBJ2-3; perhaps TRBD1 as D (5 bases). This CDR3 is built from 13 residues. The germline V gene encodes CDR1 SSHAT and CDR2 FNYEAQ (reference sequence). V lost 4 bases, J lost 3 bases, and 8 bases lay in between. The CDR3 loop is CASSSHRTDTQYF. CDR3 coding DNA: TGTGCCAGCAGCTCCCACAGGACAGATACGCAGTATTTT.

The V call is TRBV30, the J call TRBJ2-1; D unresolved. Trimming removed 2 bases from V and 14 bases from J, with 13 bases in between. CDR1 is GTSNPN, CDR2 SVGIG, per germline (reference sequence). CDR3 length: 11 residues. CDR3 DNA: TGTGCCTGGAGTTTGGGCCAGGTAGAGTTCTTC. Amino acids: CAWSLGQVEFF.

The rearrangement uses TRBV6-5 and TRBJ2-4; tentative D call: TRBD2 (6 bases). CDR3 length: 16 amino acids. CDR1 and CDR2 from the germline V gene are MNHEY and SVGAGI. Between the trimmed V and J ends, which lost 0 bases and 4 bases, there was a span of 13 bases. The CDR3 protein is CASSYSSASAKNIQYF. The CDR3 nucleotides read TGTGCCAGCAGTTACTCTTCGGCTAGCGCGAAAAACATTCAGTACTTC.

The CDR3 protein is CASRQLAGQGRNTEAFF. The CDR3 bases are TGTGCCAGCAGACAGCTTGCGGGACAGGGGCGGAACACTGAAGCTTTCTTT. V and J are TRBV27 and TRBJ1-1; 10 nucleotides align to TRBD1. This CDR3 region has 17 residues. Germline V gives CDR1 MNHEY, CDR2 SMNVEV (reference sequence). The V and J ends lost 6 bases and 1 base, in that order; junction bases with no gene match: 11.

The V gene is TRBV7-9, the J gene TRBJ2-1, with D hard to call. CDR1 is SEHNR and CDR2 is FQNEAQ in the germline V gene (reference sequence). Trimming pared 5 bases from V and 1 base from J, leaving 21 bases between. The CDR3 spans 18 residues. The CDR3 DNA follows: TGTGCCAGCAGCCCCACCAACTTGATCATCGTATCCTACAATGAGCAGTTCTTC. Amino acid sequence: CASSPTNLIIVSYNEQFF.

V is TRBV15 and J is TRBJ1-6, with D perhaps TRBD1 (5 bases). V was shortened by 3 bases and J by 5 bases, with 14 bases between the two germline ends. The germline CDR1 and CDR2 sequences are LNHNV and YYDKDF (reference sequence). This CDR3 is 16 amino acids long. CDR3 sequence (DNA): TGTGCCACCAGCAGGGCTCTGACAGCCAATAATTCACCCCTCCACTTT. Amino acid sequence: CATSRALTANNSPLHF.

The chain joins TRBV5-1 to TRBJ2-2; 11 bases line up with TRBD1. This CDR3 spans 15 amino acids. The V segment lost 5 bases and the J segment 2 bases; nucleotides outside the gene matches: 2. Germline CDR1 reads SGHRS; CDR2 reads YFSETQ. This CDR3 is CASRGQGDNTGELFF. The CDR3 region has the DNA TGCGCCAGCAGGGGACAGGGGGATAACACCGGGGAGCTGTTTTTT.

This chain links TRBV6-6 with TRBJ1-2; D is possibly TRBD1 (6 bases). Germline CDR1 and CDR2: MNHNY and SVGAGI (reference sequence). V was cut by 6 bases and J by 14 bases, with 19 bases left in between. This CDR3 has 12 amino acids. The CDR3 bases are TGTGCCAGCAGCTACGGGGGACACCCTAGAACCTTC. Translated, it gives CASSYGGHPRTF.

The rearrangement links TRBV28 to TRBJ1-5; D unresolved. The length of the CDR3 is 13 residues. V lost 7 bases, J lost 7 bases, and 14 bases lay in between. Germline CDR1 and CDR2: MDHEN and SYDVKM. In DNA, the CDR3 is TGTGCCAGCATGGGGAGGGTTAGACAGCCCCAGCATTTT. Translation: CASMGRVRQPQHF.

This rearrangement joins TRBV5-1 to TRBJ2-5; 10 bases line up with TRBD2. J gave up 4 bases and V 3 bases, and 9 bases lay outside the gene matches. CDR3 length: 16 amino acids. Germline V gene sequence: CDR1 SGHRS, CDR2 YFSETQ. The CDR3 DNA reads TGCGCCAGCAGCTCCAAAGCGGGAGGGCCGGGAGAGACCCAGTACTTC. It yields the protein CASSSKAGGPGETQYF.

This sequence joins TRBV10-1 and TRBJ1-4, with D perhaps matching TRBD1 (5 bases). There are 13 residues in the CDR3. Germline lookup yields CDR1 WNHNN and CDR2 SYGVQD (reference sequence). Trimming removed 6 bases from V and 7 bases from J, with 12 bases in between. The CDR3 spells CASSPRAGEKLFF. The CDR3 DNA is TGCGCCAGCAGCCCCAGGGCCGGTGAAAAACTGTTTTTT.

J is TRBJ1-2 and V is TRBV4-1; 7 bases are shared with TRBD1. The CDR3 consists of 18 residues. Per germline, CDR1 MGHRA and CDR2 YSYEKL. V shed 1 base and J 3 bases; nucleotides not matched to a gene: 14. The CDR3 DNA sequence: TGCGCCAGCAGCCAAGTACGAATTATGTCAGGGGGTGACTATGGCTACACCTTC. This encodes CASSQVRIMSGGDYGYTF.

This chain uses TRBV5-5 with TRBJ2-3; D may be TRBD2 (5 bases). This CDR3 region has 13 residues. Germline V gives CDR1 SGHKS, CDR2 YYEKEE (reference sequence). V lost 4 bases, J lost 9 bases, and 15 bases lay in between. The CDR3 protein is CASSPPLGETQYF. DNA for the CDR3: TGTGCCAGCAGCCCTCCACTAGGAGAGACGCAGTATTTT.

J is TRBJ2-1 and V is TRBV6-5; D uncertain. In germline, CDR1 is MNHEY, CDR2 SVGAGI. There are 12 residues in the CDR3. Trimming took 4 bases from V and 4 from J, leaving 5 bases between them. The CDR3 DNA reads TGTGCCAGCAGTTCCGAGTACAATGAGCAGTTCTTC. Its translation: CASSSEYNEQFF.

The CDR3 nucleotides read TGTGCCAGCAGCGTAGGGGCACAGGGGAATGGCTACACCTTC. This encodes CASSVGAQGNGYTF. V usage is TRBV9 and J usage is TRBJ1-2; TRBD1 agrees at 7 bases. V lost 0 bases to trimming and J lost 6 bases; unmatched junction nucleotides: 5. Germline assignment: CDR1 SGDLS and CDR2 YYNGEE. This CDR3 is built from 14 residues.

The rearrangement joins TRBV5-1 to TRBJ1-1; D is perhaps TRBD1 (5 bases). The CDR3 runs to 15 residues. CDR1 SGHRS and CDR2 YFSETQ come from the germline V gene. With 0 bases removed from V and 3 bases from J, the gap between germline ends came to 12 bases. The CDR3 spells CASSLAISGDTEAFF. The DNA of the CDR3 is TGCGCCAGCAGCTTGGCCATCTCGGGGGACACTGAAGCTTTCTTT.

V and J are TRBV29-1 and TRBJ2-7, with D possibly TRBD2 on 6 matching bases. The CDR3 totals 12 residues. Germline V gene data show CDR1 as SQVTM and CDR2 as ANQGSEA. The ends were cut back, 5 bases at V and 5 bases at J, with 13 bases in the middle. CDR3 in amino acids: CSVSSGLHEQYF. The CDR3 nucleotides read TGCAGCGTTAGTAGCGGACTCCACGAGCAGTACTTC.

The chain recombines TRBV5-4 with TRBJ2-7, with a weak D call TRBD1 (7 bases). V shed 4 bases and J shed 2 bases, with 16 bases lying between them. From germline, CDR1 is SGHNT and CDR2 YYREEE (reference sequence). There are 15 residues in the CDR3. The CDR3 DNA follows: TGTGCCAGCAGCCCGGGGCCAGGGGGGACCTACGAGCAGTACTTC. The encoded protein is CASSPGPGGTYEQYF.

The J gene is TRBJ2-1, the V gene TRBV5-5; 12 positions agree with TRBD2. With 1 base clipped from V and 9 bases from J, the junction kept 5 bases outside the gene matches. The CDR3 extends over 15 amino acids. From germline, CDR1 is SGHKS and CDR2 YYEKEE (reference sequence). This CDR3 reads CASSLSPSGRGEQFF. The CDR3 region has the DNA TGTGCCAGCAGCTTGTCCCCTAGCGGGAGGGGTGAGCAGTTCTTC.

DNA of the CDR3: TGTGCCAGCTTTGGGGGGGGGCACTATGGCTACACCTTC. Protein: CASFGGGHYGYTF. V gene TRBV6-5 combines with J gene TRBJ1-2; the D gene is possibly TRBD1 (6 bases). Trimming removed 8 bases at V and 3 bases at J, with 13 bases between. Per the germline V gene, CDR1 is MNHEY and CDR2 is SVGAGI. This CDR3 comprises 13 residues.

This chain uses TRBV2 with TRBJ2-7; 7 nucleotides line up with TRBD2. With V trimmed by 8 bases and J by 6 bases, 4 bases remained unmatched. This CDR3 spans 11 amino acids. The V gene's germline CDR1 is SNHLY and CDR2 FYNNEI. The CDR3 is CASFWTSEQYF. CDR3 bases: TGTGCCAGCTTTTGGACTAGCGAGCAGTACTTC.